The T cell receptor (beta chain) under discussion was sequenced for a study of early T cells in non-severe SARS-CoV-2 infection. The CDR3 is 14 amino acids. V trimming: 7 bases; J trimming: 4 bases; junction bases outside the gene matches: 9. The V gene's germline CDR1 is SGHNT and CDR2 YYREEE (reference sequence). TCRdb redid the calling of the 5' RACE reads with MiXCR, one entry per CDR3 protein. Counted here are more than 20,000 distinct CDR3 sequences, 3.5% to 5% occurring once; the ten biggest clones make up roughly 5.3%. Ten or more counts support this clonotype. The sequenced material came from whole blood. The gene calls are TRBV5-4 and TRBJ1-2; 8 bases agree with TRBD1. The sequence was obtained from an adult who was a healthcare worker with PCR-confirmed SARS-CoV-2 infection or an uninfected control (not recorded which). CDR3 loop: CASWAGTGGYGYTF. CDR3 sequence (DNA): TGTGCCAGCTGGGCTGGGACAGGCGGCTATGGCTACACCTTC. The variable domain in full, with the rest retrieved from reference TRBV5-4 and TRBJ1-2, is ETGVTQSPTHLIKTRGQQVTLRCSSQSGHNTVSWYQQALGQGPQFIFQYYREEENGRGNFPPRFSGLQFPNYSSELNVNALELDDSALYLCASWAGTGGYGYTFGSGTRLTVV.